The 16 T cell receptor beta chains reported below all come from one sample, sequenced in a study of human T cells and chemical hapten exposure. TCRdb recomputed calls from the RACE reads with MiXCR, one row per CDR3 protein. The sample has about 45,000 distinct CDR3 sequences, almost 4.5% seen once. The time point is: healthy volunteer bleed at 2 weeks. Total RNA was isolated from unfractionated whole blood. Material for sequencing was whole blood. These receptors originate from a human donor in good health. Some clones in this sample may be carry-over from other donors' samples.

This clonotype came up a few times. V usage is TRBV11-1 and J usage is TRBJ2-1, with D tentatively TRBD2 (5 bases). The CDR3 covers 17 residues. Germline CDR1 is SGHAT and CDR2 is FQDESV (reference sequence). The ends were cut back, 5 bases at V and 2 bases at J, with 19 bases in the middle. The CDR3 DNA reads TGTGCCAGCAGCCCGTCGGACTTCTCAACCCCCTACAATGAGCAGTTCTTC. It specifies CASSPSDFSTPYNEQFF.

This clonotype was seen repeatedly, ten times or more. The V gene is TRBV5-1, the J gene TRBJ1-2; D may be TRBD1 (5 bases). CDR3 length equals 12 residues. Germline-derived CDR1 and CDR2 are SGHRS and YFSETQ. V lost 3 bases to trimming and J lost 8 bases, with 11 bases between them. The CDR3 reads CASSWDRNGYTF. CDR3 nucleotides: TGCGCCAGCAGCTGGGACCGGAACGGCTACACCTTC.

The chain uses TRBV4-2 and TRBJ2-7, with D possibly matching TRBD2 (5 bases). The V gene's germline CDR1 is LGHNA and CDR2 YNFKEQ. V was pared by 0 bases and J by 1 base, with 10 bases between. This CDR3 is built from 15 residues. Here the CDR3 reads CASSQDGVASYEQYF. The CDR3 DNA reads TGTGCCAGCAGCCAAGACGGGGTGGCATCCTACGAGCAGTACTTC.

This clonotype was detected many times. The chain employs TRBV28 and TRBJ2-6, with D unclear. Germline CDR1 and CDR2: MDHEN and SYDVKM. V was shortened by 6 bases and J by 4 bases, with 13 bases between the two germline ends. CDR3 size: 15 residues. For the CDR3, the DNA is TGTGCCAGCAGCGGGTGGGGTGCCGGGGCCAACGTCCTGACTTTC. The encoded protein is CASSGWGAGANVLTF.

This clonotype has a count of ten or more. DNA for the CDR3: TGTGCCAGCAGCCCCCTGGCCAACACCGGGGAGCTGTTTTTT. The encoded protein is CASSPLANTGELFF. The chain recombines TRBV12-3 or TRBV12-4 with TRBJ2-2, with D unclear. Trimming took 6 bases from V and 2 from J, leaving 10 bases between them. CDR3 size: 14 residues.

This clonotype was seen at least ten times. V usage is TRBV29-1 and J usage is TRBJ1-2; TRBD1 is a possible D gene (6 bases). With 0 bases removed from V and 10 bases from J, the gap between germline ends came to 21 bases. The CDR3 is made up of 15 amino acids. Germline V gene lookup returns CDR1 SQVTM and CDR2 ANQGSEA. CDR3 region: CSVEELNREKGLYTF. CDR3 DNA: TGCAGCGTTGAAGAGTTAAACAGGGAGAAAGGGCTCTACACCTTC.

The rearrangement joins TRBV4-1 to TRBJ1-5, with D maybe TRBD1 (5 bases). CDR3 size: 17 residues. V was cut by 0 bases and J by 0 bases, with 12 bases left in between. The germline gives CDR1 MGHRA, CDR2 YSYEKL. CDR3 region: CASSQEGGGYSNQPQHF. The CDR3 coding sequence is TGCGCCAGCAGCCAAGAAGGTGGGGGATATAGCAATCAGCCCCAGCATTTT.

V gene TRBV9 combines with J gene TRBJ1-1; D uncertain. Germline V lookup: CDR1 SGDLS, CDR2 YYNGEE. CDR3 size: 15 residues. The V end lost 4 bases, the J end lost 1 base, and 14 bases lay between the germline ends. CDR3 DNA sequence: TGTGCCAGCAGCACCGAACCCAGTCCGAACACTGAAGCTTTCTTT. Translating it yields CASSTEPSPNTEAFF. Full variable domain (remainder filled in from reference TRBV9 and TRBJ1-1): DSGVTQTPKHLITATGQRVTLRCSPRSGDLSVYWYQQSLDQGLQFLIQYYNGEERAKGNILERFSAQQFPDLHSELNLSSLELGDSALYFCASSTEPSPNTEAFFGQGTRLTVV.

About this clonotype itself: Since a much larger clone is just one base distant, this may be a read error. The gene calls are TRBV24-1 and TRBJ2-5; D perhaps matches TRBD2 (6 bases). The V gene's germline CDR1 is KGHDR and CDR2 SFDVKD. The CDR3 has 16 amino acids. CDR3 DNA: TGTGACACCAGTGACCGCCGCCGGGAGTTCCAAGAGACCCAGTACTTC. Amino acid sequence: CDTSDRRREFQETQYF.

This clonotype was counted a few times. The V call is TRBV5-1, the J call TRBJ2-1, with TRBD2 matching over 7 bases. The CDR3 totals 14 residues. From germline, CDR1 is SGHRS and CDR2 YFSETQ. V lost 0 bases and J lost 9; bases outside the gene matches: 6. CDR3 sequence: CASSLGGSLSEQFF. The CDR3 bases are TGCGCCAGCAGCTTGGGCGGGAGTTTGTCTGAGCAGTTCTTC.

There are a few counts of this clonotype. The CDR3 sequence is CATSDPGAGGNQPQHF. CDR3 DNA: TGTGCCACCAGTGACCCGGGAGCCGGGGGCAATCAGCCCCAGCATTTT. The genes are TRBV24-1 and TRBJ1-5; no clear D. The V gene lost 4 bases and the J gene lost 2 bases, with 14 bases spanning the gap. The CDR3 length is 16 residues. The germline V gene has CDR1 KGHDR and CDR2 SFDVKD.

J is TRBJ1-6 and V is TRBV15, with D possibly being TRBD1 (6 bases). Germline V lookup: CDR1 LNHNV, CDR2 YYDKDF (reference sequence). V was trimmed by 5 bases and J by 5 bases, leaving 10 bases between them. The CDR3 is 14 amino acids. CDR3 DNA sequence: TGTGCCACCAGCCTCCAGGGGAATAATTCACCCCTCCACTTT. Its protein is CATSLQGNNSPLHF.

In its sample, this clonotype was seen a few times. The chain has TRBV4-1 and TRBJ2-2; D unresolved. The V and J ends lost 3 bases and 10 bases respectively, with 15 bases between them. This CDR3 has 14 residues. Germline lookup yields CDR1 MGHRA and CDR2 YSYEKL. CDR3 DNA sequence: TGCGCCAGCAGCCAGTTTCTTCTACTGGAGGAGCTGTTTTTT. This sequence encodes CASSQFLLLEELFF.

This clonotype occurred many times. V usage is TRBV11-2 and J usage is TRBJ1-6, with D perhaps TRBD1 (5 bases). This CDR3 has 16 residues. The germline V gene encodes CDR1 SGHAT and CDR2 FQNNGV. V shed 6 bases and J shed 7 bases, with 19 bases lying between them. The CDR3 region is CASRPIDGGWNSPLHF. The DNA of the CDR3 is TGTGCCAGCAGACCGATTGACGGGGGATGGAATTCACCCCTCCACTTT.

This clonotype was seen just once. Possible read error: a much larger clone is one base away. This chain's CDR3 is CSARVVAGGTDTQYF. As DNA, the CDR3 is TGCAGTGCTAGAGTTGTAGCGGGAGGCACAGATACGCAGTATTTT. The chain employs TRBV20-1 and TRBJ2-3, with 9 bases that match TRBD2. With V trimmed by 1 base and J by 1 base, 3 bases remained unmatched. This CDR3 has 15 residues. CDR1 DFQATT and CDR2 SNEGSKA come from the germline V gene (reference sequence).

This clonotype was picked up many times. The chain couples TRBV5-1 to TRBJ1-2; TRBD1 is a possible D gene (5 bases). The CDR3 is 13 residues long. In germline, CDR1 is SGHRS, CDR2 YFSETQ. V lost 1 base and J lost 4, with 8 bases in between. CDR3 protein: CASSLKGPYGYTF. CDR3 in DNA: TGCGCCAGCAGCTTGAAGGGGCCCTATGGCTACACCTTC.